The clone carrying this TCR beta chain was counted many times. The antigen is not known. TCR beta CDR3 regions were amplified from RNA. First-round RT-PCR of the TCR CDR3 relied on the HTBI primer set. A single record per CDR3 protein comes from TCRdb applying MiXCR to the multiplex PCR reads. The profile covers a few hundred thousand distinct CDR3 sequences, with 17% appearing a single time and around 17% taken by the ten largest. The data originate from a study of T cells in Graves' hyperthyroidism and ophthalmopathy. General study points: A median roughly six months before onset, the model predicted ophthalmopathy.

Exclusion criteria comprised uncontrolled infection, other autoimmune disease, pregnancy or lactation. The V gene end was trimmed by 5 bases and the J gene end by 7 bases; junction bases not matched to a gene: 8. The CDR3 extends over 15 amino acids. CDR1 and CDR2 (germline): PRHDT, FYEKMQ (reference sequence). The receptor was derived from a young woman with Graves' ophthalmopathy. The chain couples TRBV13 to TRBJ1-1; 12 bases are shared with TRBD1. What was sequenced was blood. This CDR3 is CASSTVGTGGDEAFF. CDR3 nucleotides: TGTGCCAGCAGCACCGTGGGGACAGGGGGCGATGAAGCTTTCTTT.